This T cell receptor beta chain was obtained from a study of blood T cell repertoires in COVID-19. How the authors handled the data: Cell counts per sample came from amplifying reference gene primers. Data came from immunoSEQ multiplex PCR; TCRdb stores just in-frame clones and leaves some out. V and J calls and clone size come straight from that table; D and trimming were deduced from the DNA. The data contain 250,000 to 300,000 clones, 88% of them seen just once; the ten biggest clones take up over 2%. The CDR3 is 14 amino acids. Germline-derived CDR1 and CDR2 are GTSNPN and SVGIG (reference sequence). V was trimmed by 0 bases and J by 8 bases, leaving 16 bases between them.

The V and J genes are TRBV30 and TRBJ1-1; D possibly corresponds to TRBD1 (5 bases). This receptor was identified in a woman aged 60-75 years in a cohort exposed to, infected with or recovered from COVID-19 (not recorded which). The sequenced sample consisted of PBMCs or T cells enriched from blood (not recorded which). The CDR3 protein is CAWSVGGTVVEAFF. The DNA of the CDR3 is TGTGCCTGGAGTGTCGGAGGGACGGTAGTGGAAGCTTTCTTT.